The 32 T cell receptor beta chains presented below share a single source sample, sequenced in a study of blood T cell repertoires in COVID-19. Sequencing was performed with immunoSEQ multiplex PCR; in TCRdb, only in-frame clones are kept and a portion is missing. The table has 400,000 or so clones, about nine tenths seen once. Sequencing used peripheral blood. The receptors shown here come from a woman aged 40 to 50 with COVID-19, enrolled during active disease.

This clone was counted a single time. The chain couples TRBV14 to TRBJ2-3; the D is unclear. Germline CDR1 SGHDN, CDR2 FVKESK. Trimming pared 0 bases from V and 0 bases from J, leaving 19 bases between. This CDR3 is built from 19 residues. CDR3 loop: CASSQDPLFSVPSTDTQYF. In DNA form, the CDR3 reads TGTGCCAGCAGCCAAGACCCATTATTCAGTGTTCCTAGCACAGATACGCAGTATTTT. The variable domain in full, completed from reference TRBV14 and TRBJ2-3, reads EAGVTQFPSHSVIEKGQTVTLRCDPISGHDNLYWYRRVMGKEIKFLLHFVKESKQDESGMPNNRFLAERTGGTYSTLKVQPAELEDSGVYFCASSQDPLFSVPSTDTQYFGPGTRLTVL.

This chain connects TRBV7-6 to TRBJ2-1; maybe TRBD2 (5 bases). Germline CDR1 reads SGHVS; CDR2 reads FNYEAQ. The CDR3 has 15 amino acids. V lost 1 base and J 6 bases, leaving 13 bases between the germline ends. The CDR3 DNA reads as TGTGCCAGCAGCTTAGTATGGAGGTCGGGCAATGAGCAGTTCTTC. Amino acids: CASSLVWRSGNEQFF.

The chain carries TRBV5-1 and TRBJ2-7; 9 bases are shared with TRBD2. Germline lookup yields CDR1 SGHRS and CDR2 YFSETQ. Losses at the gene ends were 3 bases for V and 0 bases for J; bases not matched to a gene: 13. The CDR3 spans 18 residues. The DNA for the CDR3 is TGCGCCAGCAGCTCCTGGATTAGCGGGGGCCTGAGCTCCTACGAGCAGTACTTC. This translates into CASSSWISGGLSSYEQYF.

The chain links TRBV5-1 to TRBJ1-1; TRBD1 agrees at 8 bases. The CDR3 is 14 amino acids. The J segment lost 4 bases and the V segment lost 2 bases, leaving 4 bases of the junction unmatched. Per the germline V gene, CDR1 is SGHRS and CDR2 is YFSETQ. The CDR3 region is CASSFNDRGTEAFF. Here the CDR3 DNA reads TGCGCCAGCAGCTTCAATGACAGGGGCACTGAAGCTTTCTTT.

This clone turned up a few times. The chain couples TRBV2 to TRBJ1-4; D is uncertain. Germline CDR1 reads SNHLY; CDR2 reads FYNNEI. V dropped 8 bases and J dropped 0 bases, with 10 bases sitting between them. This CDR3 region has 14 residues. The CDR3 DNA follows: TGTGCCAGCCGGGTCATTGCAACTAATGAAAAACTGTTTTTT. This gives the protein CASRVIATNEKLFF.

The genes are TRBV28 and TRBJ1-1; possible D gene TRBD1, 6 bases. Germline V lookup: CDR1 MDHEN, CDR2 SYDVKM. V was pared by 4 bases and J by 11 bases, with 11 bases between. The CDR3 totals 11 residues. The chain's CDR3 is CASSSSGAAFF. The CDR3 DNA reads as TGTGCCAGCAGTTCTTCAGGGGCGGCTTTCTTT.

The chain has TRBV5-4 and TRBJ1-1, with unresolved D. Per germline, CDR1 SGHNT and CDR2 YYREEE (reference sequence). CDR3 size: 16 residues. V dropped 2 bases and J dropped 1 base, with 15 bases sitting between them. This CDR3 reads CASSLVGGGRNTEAFF. In nucleotides, the CDR3 is TGTGCCAGCAGCTTAGTAGGTGGCGGGCGGAACACTGAAGCTTTCTTT. Full variable domain (remainder filled in from reference TRBV5-4 and TRBJ1-1): ETGVTQSPTHLIKTRGQQVTLRCSSQSGHNTVSWYQQALGQGPQFIFQYYREEENGRGNFPPRFSGLQFPNYSSELNVNALELDDSALYLCASSLVGGGRNTEAFFGQGTRLTVV.

The chain combines TRBV9 with TRBJ1-5; D gene uncertain. The germline V gene has CDR1 SGDLS and CDR2 YYNGEE. The CDR3 spans 15 residues. Trimming stripped 4 bases from V and 6 bases from J, with 17 bases between. CDR3 protein: CASSPSPLRFQPQHF. The DNA for the CDR3 is TGTGCCAGCAGCCCCTCGCCTCTCCGGTTTCAGCCCCAGCATTTT.

The chain carries TRBV19 and TRBJ1-2; possible D gene TRBD1, 5 bases. This CDR3 spans 12 amino acids. CDR1 is LNHDA and CDR2 is SQIVND in the germline V gene (reference sequence). V lost 5 bases and J lost 8, with 12 bases in between. The CDR3 is CASSDQGGGYTF. In nucleotides, the CDR3 is TGTGCCAGTAGTGATCAGGGAGGAGGCTACACCTTC. The full variable domain, completed using reference TRBV19 and TRBJ1-2, is DGGITQSPKYLFRKEGQNVTLSCEQNLNHDAMYWYRQDPGQGLRLIYYSQIVNDFQKGDIAEGYSVSREKKESFPLTVTSAQKNPTAFYLCASSDQGGGYTFGSGTRLTVV.

Of note for this clone: This sample also contains other DNA sequences that code for the same CDR3. This chain links TRBV7-9 with TRBJ1-4; maybe TRBD1 (6 bases). CDR1 SEHNR and CDR2 FQNEAQ come from the germline V gene (reference sequence). Deletions cut 5 bases from V and 4 bases from J, with 8 bases between. This CDR3 contains 13 residues. Written as DNA, the CDR3 is TGTGCCAGCAGCCCCAGGGGTAATGAAAAACTGTTTTTT. Encoded protein: CASSPRGNEKLFF.

CDR3: CASSPKTGVSTEAFF. DNA for the CDR3: TGTGCCAGCAGCCCAAAGACAGGGGTGAGCACTGAAGCTTTCTTT. The chain has TRBV14 and TRBJ1-1, with TRBD1 matching 8 bases. V was pared by 4 bases and J by 4 bases, with 8 bases of the junction left unmatched. Per the germline V gene, CDR1 is SGHDN and CDR2 is FVKESK. The length of the CDR3 is 15 residues.

The V gene is TRBV27, the J gene TRBJ2-6; weak D call: TRBD1 (5 bases). V was cut by 5 bases and J by 0 bases, with 14 bases left in between. The CDR3 consists of 17 residues. From germline, CDR1 is MNHEY and CDR2 SMNVEV (reference sequence). The CDR3 DNA reads TGTGCCAGCAGTACCACAGGAATCCTCTCTGGGGCCAACGTCCTGACTTTC. Protein: CASSTTGILSGANVLTF. Using reference TRBV27 and TRBJ2-6 for the parts outside the CDR3, the full variable domain is EAQVTQNPRYLITVTGKKLTVTCSQNMNHEYMSWYRQDPGLGLRQIYYSMNVEVTDKGDVPEGYKVSRKEKRNFPLILESPSPNQTSLYFCASSTTGILSGANVLTFGAGSRLTVL.

V and J are TRBV19 and TRBJ1-5; D is perhaps TRBD1 (5 bases). This CDR3 has 14 amino acids. V shed 6 bases and J shed 4 bases, with 13 bases lying between them. CDR1 LNHDA and CDR2 SQIVND come from the germline V gene (reference sequence). The CDR3: CASSKLGGNQPQHF. The CDR3 DNA is TGTGCCAGTAGCAAGTTGGGGGGGAATCAGCCCCAGCATTTT.

The chain couples TRBV7-9 to TRBJ2-7; D gene unclear. The CDR3 is made up of 14 amino acids. Germline values: CDR1 SEHNR, CDR2 FQNEAQ (reference sequence). V was trimmed by 3 bases and J by 7 bases, leaving 16 bases between them. As DNA, the CDR3 is TGTGCCAGCAGCTTTAGCCATACCGTGTGGGAGCAGTACTTC. Encoded protein: CASSFSHTVWEQYF.

The V and J genes are TRBV5-4 and TRBJ2-3; 7 bases are shared with TRBD2. CDR1 is SGHNT, CDR2 YYREEE, per germline (reference sequence). Trimming took 1 base from V and 0 from J; bases not matched to a gene: 5. The CDR3 runs 16 residues. The CDR3: CASSLSGRGSTDTQYF. In nucleotides, the CDR3 is TGTGCCAGCAGCTTGTCAGGGAGGGGCAGCACAGATACGCAGTATTTT.

This CDR3 is CASSSSPYEQYF. CDR3 nucleotide sequence: TGTGCCAGCAGCTCGTCCCCCTACGAGCAGTACTTC. The rearrangement uses TRBV9 and TRBJ2-7; unclear D gene. Germline V gene lookup returns CDR1 SGDLS and CDR2 YYNGEE. V lost 4 bases, J lost 2 bases, and 7 bases lay in between. The CDR3 loop spans 12 amino acids.

V usage is TRBV7-2 and J usage is TRBJ2-3, with D possibly matching TRBD1 (5 bases). Looked up from germline, CDR1 is SGHTA and CDR2 is FQGNSA. The CDR3 sequence is 14 residues long. V lost 5 bases to trimming and J lost 2 bases, with 11 bases between them. The CDR3 DNA sequence: TGTGCCAGCAGCGTACAGGCGACCACAGATACGCAGTATTTT. It encodes CASSVQATTDTQYF.

This chain uses TRBV5-4 with TRBJ1-1, with 7 positions matching TRBD1. This CDR3 has 13 amino acids. In germline, CDR1 is SGHNT, CDR2 YYREEE (reference sequence). J lost 1 base, V lost 7 bases, and 4 bases had no gene match. Written as DNA, the CDR3 is TGTGCCAGCGAGGGGGCGGCGAACACTGAAGCTTTCTTT. Protein: CASEGAANTEAFF.

This chain uses TRBV28 with TRBJ1-6; 8 bases fit TRBD1. This CDR3 is built from 16 residues. Germline V gives CDR1 MDHEN, CDR2 SYDVKM. The ends lost 5 bases at V and 7 bases at J; junction bases unmatched: 10. CDR3 sequence (DNA): TGTGCCAGCAGTGGGGGGGACAGGACAAAGAATTCACCCCTCCACTTT. It specifies CASSGGDRTKNSPLHF.

This chain uses TRBV11-3 with TRBJ1-3; 7 bases align to TRBD1. Looked up from germline, CDR1 is SGHNT and CDR2 is YENEEA. The CDR3 is 16 amino acids. After removal of 1 base from V and 0 bases from J, the junction contained 3 bases not matched to a gene. The CDR3 bases are TGTGCCAGCAGCTTAGGGGACAGCAACTCTGGAAACACCATATATTTT. Protein product: CASSLGDSNSGNTIYF.

The rearrangement joins TRBV5-1 to TRBJ2-2, with unresolved D. V shed 0 bases and J shed 0 bases, with 9 bases lying between them. CDR1 and CDR2 (germline): SGHRS, YFSETQ. The CDR3 extends over 16 amino acids. The CDR3 here is CASSLEPETNTGELFF. In DNA, the CDR3 is TGCGCCAGCAGCTTGGAACCCGAGACGAACACCGGGGAGCTGTTTTTT.

The chain carries TRBV9 and TRBJ1-1; 10 nucleotides line up with TRBD1. The V gene's germline CDR1 is SGDLS and CDR2 YYNGEE. V dropped 4 bases and J dropped 5; count of bases not matched to a gene: 8. This CDR3 is 15 amino acids long. The CDR3 protein is CASSLTGGWGTEAFF. For the CDR3, the DNA is TGTGCCAGCAGCCTGACAGGGGGCTGGGGGACTGAAGCTTTCTTT.

The sample holds one count of this clone. The rearrangement uses TRBV7-3 and TRBJ2-1; 7 bases match TRBD2. This CDR3 is built from 13 residues. Germline V lookup: CDR1 SGHTA, CDR2 FQGTGA. V gave up 7 bases and J gave up 7 bases; unmatched junction bases: 7. CDR3 loop: CASTIAGGNEQFF. CDR3 DNA: TGTGCCAGCACAATAGCGGGTGGGAATGAGCAGTTCTTC.

This sequence joins TRBV29-1 and TRBJ1-2; a possible D gene is TRBD1 (5 bases). Germline values: CDR1 SQVTM, CDR2 ANQGSEA. There are 15 residues in the CDR3. The germline V and J ends were trimmed by 4 bases and 6 bases, with 21 bases remaining between them. CDR3 nucleotide sequence: TGCAGCGTTGGGCCAGACTTGCAGGGCTGGGATGGCTACACCTTC. Protein sequence: CSVGPDLQGWDGYTF. The full variable domain, rest sourced from reference TRBV29-1 and TRBJ1-2, is SAVISQKPSRDICQRGTSLTIQCQVDSQVTMMFWYRQQPGQSLTLIATANQGSEATYESGFVIDKFPISRPNLTFSTLTVSNMSPEDSSIYLCSVGPDLQGWDGYTFGSGTRLTVV.

This sequence joins TRBV10-3 and TRBJ1-5; 9 bases are a match to TRBD1. From germline, CDR1 is ENHRY and CDR2 SYGVKD. The trim removed 2 bases at V and 6 bases at J, leaving 2 bases unmatched. The CDR3 covers 14 residues. The CDR3 nucleotides are TGTGCCATCAGTGAGACAGGGGGCACTCAGCCCCAGCATTTT. It codes for CAISETGGTQPQHF.

The chain employs TRBV6-2 or TRBV6-3 and TRBJ1-1; 8 bases are a match to TRBD1. Germline lookup yields CDR1 MNHEY and CDR2 SVGEGT. There are 14 residues in the CDR3. V dropped 5 bases and J dropped 5; count of bases not matched to a gene: 7. The DNA of the CDR3 is TGTGCCAGCAGTCATAGGACAGGGAGAACTGAAGCTTTCTTT. Its translation is CASSHRTGRTEAFF.

A single count supports this clone. This chain uses TRBV19 with TRBJ1-4, with a tentative D call TRBD1 (5 bases). The CDR3 covers 13 residues. Per germline, CDR1 LNHDA and CDR2 SQIVND (reference sequence). The germline V and J ends were trimmed by 7 bases and 6 bases, with 12 bases remaining between them. The CDR3 region is CASIGQGDEKLFF. CDR3 bases: TGTGCCAGTATAGGGCAGGGTGATGAAAAACTGTTTTTT.

This clone was detected only once. The V call is TRBV11-2, the J call TRBJ1-6; TRBD1 aligns across 8 bases. There are 16 residues in the CDR3. Losses at the gene ends were 5 bases for V and 10 bases for J; bases not matched to a gene: 13. In germline, CDR1 is SGHAT, CDR2 FQNNGV. CDR3 sequence: CASSPRDRSSWSPLHF. CDR3 bases: TGTGCCAGCAGCCCACGGGACAGGTCGTCTTGGTCACCCCTCCACTTT.

This clone was counted once. Here the CDR3 DNA reads TGCGCCAGCAGCTTGGACAGAGCTAATCAGCCCCAGCATTTT. Residues: CASSLDRANQPQHF. The chain couples TRBV5-1 to TRBJ1-5; D remains ambiguous. V was trimmed by 0 bases and J by 4 bases, leaving 8 bases between them. The germline V gene encodes CDR1 SGHRS and CDR2 YFSETQ. The CDR3 length is 14 residues.

This rearrangement joins TRBV28 to TRBJ1-2, with D uncertain. This CDR3 comprises 14 residues. V shed 5 bases and J shed 5 bases, with 15 bases lying between them. CDR1 MDHEN and CDR2 SYDVKM come from the germline V gene. CDR3 DNA sequence: TGTGCCAGCAGTCCGGGCGGGGTTAATTATGGCTACACCTTC. This codes for CASSPGGVNYGYTF.

The rearrangement joins TRBV7-2 to TRBJ2-7; 8 bases are a match to TRBD1. V lost 5 bases, J lost 2 bases, and 5 bases stayed unmatched. The CDR3 sequence is 14 residues long. Germline values: CDR1 SGHTA, CDR2 FQGNSA. CDR3 DNA: TGTGCCAGCAGCCCCGGACAGGGAGCCTACGAGCAGTACTTC. It translates to CASSPGQGAYEQYF.

The V and J genes are TRBV6-6 and TRBJ1-1, with 10 bases fitting TRBD1. V lost 6 bases, J lost 8 bases, and 6 bases stayed unmatched. The CDR3 is made up of 13 amino acids. Germline V gene data show CDR1 as MNHNY and CDR2 as SVGAGI (reference sequence). The CDR3 sequence: CASRGTGDGEAFF. The CDR3 DNA sequence: TGTGCCAGCAGGGGGACAGGGGACGGGGAAGCTTTCTTT.